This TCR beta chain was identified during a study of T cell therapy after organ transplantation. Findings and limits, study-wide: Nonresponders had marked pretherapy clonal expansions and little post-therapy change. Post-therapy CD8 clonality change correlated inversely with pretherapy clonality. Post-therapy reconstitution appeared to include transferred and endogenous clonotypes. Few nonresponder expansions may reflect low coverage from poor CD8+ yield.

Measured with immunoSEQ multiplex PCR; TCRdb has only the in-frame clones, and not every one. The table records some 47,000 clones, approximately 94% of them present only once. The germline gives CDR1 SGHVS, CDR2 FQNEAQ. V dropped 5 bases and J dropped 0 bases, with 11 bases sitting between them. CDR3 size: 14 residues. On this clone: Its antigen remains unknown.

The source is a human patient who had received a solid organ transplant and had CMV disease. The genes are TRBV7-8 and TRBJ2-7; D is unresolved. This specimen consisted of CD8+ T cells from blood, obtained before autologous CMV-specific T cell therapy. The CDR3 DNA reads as TGTGCCAGCAGCCTACCCCGGAGCTCCTACGAGCAGTACTTC. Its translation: CASSLPRSSYEQYF.